The 29 T cell receptor gamma chains presented below share a single source sample, sequenced in a study of gamma-delta chains in newborns, infants, children. TCRdb fed the reads to CATT. The sample carries 510 or so gamma-chain clones, 2.9% recorded once. Sequencing was carried out using blood. The receptors stem from a child who was a newborn, infant or young child, either healthy, febrile or measles-vaccinated (not recorded which).

This clone is categorized as large. Different DNA sequences within this sample yield the same CDR3. The chain recombines TRGV9 with TRGJ1 or TRGJ2. Trimming at V came to 0 bases and at J to 4 bases, leaving 3 bases not matched to a gene. The CDR3 extends over 13 amino acids. Germline V gene lookup returns CDR1 GITISATS and CDR2 ISYDGTV (reference sequence). The CDR3 loop is CALWEVEYYKKLF. DNA of the CDR3: TGTGCCTTGTGGGAGGTGGAATATTATAAGAAACTCTTT.

This clone has more than one count but fewer than ten. This is likely an artifact of a read error, given a far larger clone one base away. This chain links TRGV9 with TRGJ1 or TRGJ2. CDR1 is GITISATS, CDR2 ISYDGTV, per germline (reference sequence). The CDR3 spans 12 residues. The CDR3 bases are TGTGCCTGGTGGGAGGTGAAGTATAAGAAACTCTTT. Translation gives CAWWEVKYKKLF.

This clone is judged large. Additional DNA sequences in this sample encode the identical CDR3. The J gene is TRGJP, the V gene TRGV9. The CDR3 is 17 residues long. After removal of 2 bases from V and 4 bases from J, the junction contained 5 bases not matched to a gene. The V gene's germline CDR1 is GITISATS and CDR2 ISYDGTV (reference sequence). The CDR3 sequence: CALWEEIQELGKKIKVF. The DNA of the CDR3 is TGTGCCTTGTGGGAGGAAATTCAAGAGTTGGGCAAAAAAATCAAGGTATTT.

Note on this clone: TCRdb's protein for this DNA is that of a much larger clone and differs from the translation at residue 6, likely a read error; the protein shown is the DNA translation. V usage is TRGV5 and J usage is TRGJ1 or TRGJ2. With 3 bases clipped from V and 0 bases from J, the junction kept 2 bases outside the gene matches. Germline loops: CDR1 VINAFY, CDR2 YDVSNSKD. The CDR3 spans 13 residues. The CDR3 is CATWDSNYYKKLF. For the CDR3, the DNA is TGTGCCACCTGGGACTCGAATTATTATAAGAAACTCTTT.

Note on this clone: TCRdb's entry gives the protein of a much larger clone, which mismatches this DNA's translation at residue 10, likely from a read error; the protein reported here is translated from the DNA. The V and J genes are TRGV4 and TRGJ1 or TRGJ2. This CDR3 contains 16 residues. Germline V CDR1 and CDR2: EGSTGY, YDSYTSSV. Trimming took 1 base from V and 7 from J; bases not matched to a gene: 16. CDR3 in DNA: TGTGCCACCTGGGATGGCTTGGGGAAATCTTGCTATAAGAAACTCTTT. This sequence encodes CATWDGLGKSCYKKLF.

As for this clone: TCRdb shows a much larger clone's protein in place of this DNA's translation, and the two differ at residue 7, likely through a read error; the protein shown is translated from the DNA. The chain links TRGV9 to TRGJP1. Per germline, CDR1 GITISATS and CDR2 ISYDGTV (reference sequence). The length of the CDR3 is 13 residues. With 1 base clipped from V and 6 bases from J, the junction kept 2 bases outside the gene matches. CDR3 sequence reads: CALWEVAGWFKIF. The CDR3 DNA is TGTGCCTTGTGGGAGGTCGCTGGTTGGTTCAAGATATTT.

Turning to this clone: A read error likely explains this, since a far larger clone differs by one base. This chain uses TRGV9 with TRGJ1 or TRGJ2. The CDR3 contains 11 residues. Germline values: CDR1 GITISATS, CDR2 ISYDGTV (reference sequence). This CDR3 reads CALREGYKKLF. The CDR3 coding sequence is TGTGCCTTGCGGGAGGGCTATAAGAAACTCTTT.

On this clone itself: TCRdb pairs this DNA with a much larger clone's protein that differs at residue 4, likely a read error; the protein shown was translated from the DNA. In DNA form, the CDR3 reads TGTGCCTTGCGGGAGGTGGGGGAGTTGGGCAAAAAAATCAAGGTATTT. This gives the protein CALREVGELGKKIKVF. The V call is TRGV9, the J call TRGJP. The length of the CDR3 is 16 residues. CDR1 is GITISATS and CDR2 is ISYDGTV in the germline V gene (reference sequence).

In regard to this clone: The protein given by TCRdb reflects a much larger clone and differs at residue 8 from this DNA's translation, likely from a read error; the protein shown is the DNA's translation. The genes are TRGV4 and TRGJ1 or TRGJ2. V gave up 3 bases and J gave up 16 bases; unmatched junction bases: 9. Germline CDR1 reads EGSTGY; CDR2 reads YDSYTSSV. This CDR3 comprises 10 residues. The CDR3: CATWDLGNLF. CDR3 DNA sequence: TGTGCCACCTGGGATCTGGGGAACCTCTTT.

This clone has only a few counts. The mismatch at residue 7 between this DNA's translation and the TCRdb protein of a much larger clone likely reflects a read error; the protein shown is translated from the DNA. The chain joins TRGV3 to TRGJ1 or TRGJ2. V lost 3 bases, J lost 7 bases, and 9 bases stayed unmatched. This CDR3 comprises 13 residues. Germline V lookup: CDR1 VTNTFY, CDR2 YDVSTARD (reference sequence). CDR3 amino acids: CATWDHPGYKKLF. Written as DNA, the CDR3 is TGTGCCACCTGGGACCACCCGGGATATAAGAAACTCTTT.

The chain couples TRGV4 to TRGJ1 or TRGJ2. Germline V lookup: CDR1 EGSTGY, CDR2 YDSYTSSV. V was pared by 0 bases and J by 4 bases, with 6 bases of the junction left unmatched. This CDR3 is built from 14 residues. Here the CDR3 DNA reads TGTGCCACCTGGGATGGGACATGGTATTATAAGAAACTCTTT. Protein: CATWDGTWYYKKLF.

With regard to this clone: A read error likely explains why the TCRdb protein, taken from a much larger clone, differs from this DNA's translation at residue 4; the protein shown is translated from the DNA. The rearrangement joins TRGV5 to TRGJ1 or TRGJ2. The CDR3 contains 13 residues. The germline V gene has CDR1 VINAFY and CDR2 YDVSNSKD. The CDR3 coding sequence is TGTGCCACCTTGGACAGGCAAGCTTATAAGAAACTCTTT. This translates into CATLDRQAYKKLF.

As for this clone: A far larger clone is one nucleotide away, so this likely arose from a read error. The chain recombines TRGV9 with TRGJ1 or TRGJ2. Germline CDR1 GITISATS, CDR2 ISYDGTV (reference sequence). There are 10 residues in the CDR3. CDR3 DNA: TGCGCCTTGTGGGAGTATAAGAAACTCTTT. Protein: CALWEYKKLF.

Worth noting for this clone: A far larger clone is one nucleotide away, so this likely arose from a read error. In the same sample, other DNA sequences code for this CDR3. This chain links TRGV9 with TRGJP. The ends lost 2 bases at V and 7 bases at J; junction bases unmatched: 5. The CDR3 has 16 amino acids. CDR1 and CDR2 (germline): GITISATS, ISYDGTV (reference sequence). The CDR3 region has the DNA TGTGCCTTGTGGGAGGAAAAGGAGTTGGGCAAAAAAATCAAGGTATTT. Translation: CALWEEKELGKKIKVF.

Of note for this clone: The mismatch at residue 10 between this DNA's translation and the TCRdb protein of a much larger clone likely reflects a read error; the protein shown is translated from the DNA. The rearrangement joins TRGV9 to TRGJP. The germline V gene has CDR1 GITISATS and CDR2 ISYDGTV (reference sequence). This CDR3 contains 16 residues. For the CDR3, the DNA is TGTGCCTTGTGGGAGCAGCAAGAGTTGAGCAAAAAAATCAAGGTATTT. This gives the protein CALWEQQELSKKIKVF.

With respect to this clone: A far larger clone differs by one base, so this is likely a read error. Different DNA sequences within this sample yield the same CDR3. The chain has TRGV9 and TRGJ1 or TRGJ2. The CDR3 has 13 residues. Germline lookup yields CDR1 GITISATS and CDR2 ISYDGTV (reference sequence). CDR3 in DNA: TGTGCCCTGTGGGAGGTGAAAAGTTATAAGAAACTCTTT. It translates to CALWEVKSYKKLF.

As regards this clone: A far larger clone is a single base away, which makes a read error likely. The CDR3 DNA reads as TGTGCCTTGTGGGAGGTGCAAGCCACTGATTGGTTCAAGATATTT. Translation gives CALWEVQATDWFKIF. The chain couples TRGV9 to TRGJP1. The CDR3 is 15 amino acids. In germline, CDR1 is GITISATS, CDR2 ISYDGTV (reference sequence).

This clone is large. This may stem from a read error, because a much larger clone lies one nucleotide away. The V call is TRGV9, the J call TRGJP. The J segment lost 3 bases and the V segment lost 2 bases, leaving 1 base of the junction unmatched. This CDR3 comprises 16 residues. Per germline, CDR1 GITISATS and CDR2 ISYDGTV (reference sequence). The CDR3 nucleotides read TGTGCCTTGTGGGAGGAGCAAGAGTTGGGCAAAAAAATCAAGGTATTT. The encoded protein is CALWEEQELGKKIKVF.

The chain joins TRGV4 to TRGJP. CDR1 is EGSTGY and CDR2 is YDSYTSSV in the germline V gene. Trimming cost V 0 bases and J 9 bases; bases outside gene matches: 5. The CDR3 length is 16 residues. In DNA, the CDR3 is TGTGCCACCTGGGATGGGAGAGGGTTGGGCAAAAAAATCAAGGTATTT. It is translated as CATWDGRGLGKKIKVF.

To note about this clone: A much larger clone lies a single base off, so this may be a read error. The chain links TRGV4 to TRGJP1. CDR3 size: 15 residues. Germline CDR1 EGSTGY, CDR2 YDSYTSSV. The CDR3 sequence is CATWDGSTTGWSKIF. The DNA of the CDR3 is TGTGCCACCTGGGATGGGTCTACCACTGGTTGGTCCAAGATATTT.

This clone is hyperexpanded by share. Additional DNA sequences in this sample encode the identical CDR3. The chain combines TRGV9 with TRGJP. CDR1 and CDR2 (germline): GITISATS, ISYDGTV (reference sequence). This CDR3 is built from 16 residues. J was trimmed by 7 bases and V by 0 bases; bases with no gene match: 3. CDR3 loop: CALWEVQELGKKIKVF. For the CDR3, the DNA is TGTGCCTTGTGGGAGGTGCAGGAGTTGGGCAAAAAAATCAAGGTATTT.

Only a few counts were recorded for this clone. One base separates it from a far larger clone, so it is likely a read error. The rearrangement links TRGV9 to TRGJ1 or TRGJ2. The ends lost 2 bases at V and 7 bases at J; junction bases unmatched: 5. The CDR3 sequence is 12 residues long. Germline values: CDR1 GITISATS, CDR2 ISYDGTV (reference sequence). CDR3 nucleotide sequence: TGTGCCTTGTGGGAGGGGTACTATAAGAAACTCTTT. It yields the protein CALWEGYYKKLF.

This clone is labeled as large. Other nucleotide sequences from this sample produce the same CDR3. The V call is TRGV8, the J call TRGJ1 or TRGJ2. The CDR3 spans 12 residues. V lost 2 bases and J lost 4; bases outside the gene matches: 2. Germline loops: CDR1 VENAVY, CDR2 YDSYNSRV. The CDR3 DNA sequence: TGTGCCACCTGGGATACGTATTATAAGAAACTCTTT. This encodes CATWDTYYKKLF.

This clone was detected a few times. A far larger clone is off by one base, so a read error is likely. This chain connects TRGV2 to TRGJ1 or TRGJ2. The CDR3 extends over 15 amino acids. Germline V lookup: CDR1 EGSNGY, CDR2 YDSYNSKV. CDR3 sequence reads: CATWDVPFGYHKKLF. The CDR3 DNA sequence: TGTGCCACCTGGGACGTCCCATTTGGTTATCATAAGAAACTCTTT.

Comment on this clone: This DNA's translation and the protein TCRdb lists, from a much larger clone, do not match at residue 9, likely due to a read error; the protein shown is translated from the DNA. The CDR3 DNA sequence: TGTGCCACCTGGGACAGGCAGATAGATAAGAAACTCTTT. Protein: CATWDRQIDKKLF. The chain recombines TRGV5 with TRGJ1 or TRGJ2. Germline V gene lookup returns CDR1 VINAFY and CDR2 YDVSNSKD. This CDR3 comprises 13 residues. Germline trimming cut 0 bases from V and 8 bases from J; bases unmatched to any gene: 7.

With regard to this clone: This likely stems from a read error, as it lies one base from a far larger clone. This sequence joins TRGV9 and TRGJP. The CDR3 spans 17 residues. Germline loops: CDR1 GITISATS, CDR2 ISYDGTV (reference sequence). Trimming cost V 5 bases and J 3 bases; bases outside gene matches: 7. DNA for the CDR3: TGTGCCTTGTGGGGGACACCGCAAGAGTTGGGCAAAAAAATCAAGGTATTT. The encoded protein is CALWGTPQELGKKIKVF.

This clone has a handful of counts. One base separates it from a far larger clone, so it is likely a read error. Other DNA sequences in this specimen translate into the identical CDR3. The chain carries TRGV9 and TRGJ1 or TRGJ2. V shed 0 bases, J shed 6 bases, and the junction held 5 bases outside the gene matches. This CDR3 contains 13 residues. Looked up from germline, CDR1 is GITISATS and CDR2 is ISYDGTV (reference sequence). In DNA form, the CDR3 reads TGTGCCTTGTGGGAGGTGAAGAGTTATAAGAAACTCTTT. Translation gives CALWEVKSYKKLF.

On this clone itself: The TCRdb record carries a much larger clone's protein, which differs from this DNA's translation at residue 9; a read error is the likely cause, and the protein listed here is the DNA translation. J is TRGJP1 and V is TRGV9. The CDR3 sequence is 13 residues long. The germline V gene has CDR1 GITISATS and CDR2 ISYDGTV (reference sequence). The CDR3 DNA is TGTGCCTTGTGGGAGGTCACTGGTCGGTTCAAGATATTT. Translation gives CALWEVTGRFKIF.

Comment on this clone: A far larger clone is only one base removed, so a read error is likely. The rearrangement uses TRGV9 and TRGJP. This CDR3 spans 15 amino acids. Germline V gives CDR1 GITISATS, CDR2 ISYDGTV (reference sequence). CDR3 coding DNA: TGTGCCTTGTGGACATTGGAGTTGGGCGAAAAAATCAAGGTATTT. As protein: CALWTLELGEKIKVF.